This T cell receptor beta chain was documented in a study of graft-versus-host responses after intestinal transplantation (dated by TCRdb to about 2021). At the level of the whole study: Recipients received multivisceral, liver-intestinal, or isolated intestinal transplants. Rather than being sequenced by the commercial service, samples from a few later patients were sequenced in-house on an Illumina MiSeq and processed with MiXCR. A cohort of about 26 intestinal transplant recipients, including one retransplant, was enrolled, and 3 patients lacking pretransplant specimens were excluded. After intestinal transplantation, graft-versus-host and host-versus-graft alloreactive T cell clones were followed in the graft, circulation and bone marrow using bulk TCR-beta CDR3 sequencing. Every recipient was given anti-thymocyte globulin induction, then maintenance tacrolimus and steroids for around three years. Donor T cell macrochimerism was defined as a peak of at least 4% donor T cells among recipient peripheral blood mononuclear cells. To identify alloreactive clones, pre-transplant mixed lymphocyte reaction products were sequenced and compared with unstimulated pre-transplant donor and recipient T cells.

This sample's time point label indicates: cells obtained before transplantation from donor or recipient. CD3+CD4+ and CD3+CD8+ populations were FACS-sorted from unstimulated pre-transplant donor and recipient cells taken from spleen or lymph nodes. Notes on this clone: Its cognate antigen has yet to be identified. No base-level quality is on record; no much larger clone is a single base apart.

Receptor amplification or capture employed the immunoSEQ multiplex PCR assay. In most patients, genomic DNA was isolated using the Qiagen DNeasy Blood and Tissue Kit and sent frozen to Adaptive Biotechnologies for TCR sequencing. For most patients, high-throughput TCR-beta CDR3 sequencing of genomic DNA was performed by Adaptive Biotechnologies. As for how the authors treated the data: TCR sequencing data for around 20 patients were retrieved from Adaptive's ImmunoSEQ software; a few other patients were processed with MiXCR and VDJtools. To correct CD4 versus CD8 sorting errors, sequences present in both subsets at a frequency ratio below 5:1 were removed. Because the origin of CDR3 nucleotide sequences shared between donor and recipient could not be assigned, those sequences were removed. Alloreactive clones required at least 2-fold expansion over unstimulated cells and minimum CFSE-low frequency of 0.002% (template counts) or 0.001% (read counts). Clones detected in sequenced pre-transplant spleen, lymph node, or MLR CFSE-low populations of the donor or recipient were defined as mappable. The cumulative frequency of alloreactive clones was calculated as a percentage of all sequences, weighted by copy number. Not all clones reach the TCRdb copy of this immuneACCESS table, which keeps in-frame sequences only. Checked studies attribute under half of the gap to unresolved V genes and leave the rest unexplained. The V and J calls and clone size are taken from that table; D and trimming were inferred from the DNA. The sample table holds 80,000 to 100,000 clones, of which less than 90% were seen once. Approximately 0.34% of the sample rests with the top ten.

Based on the germline V gene (reference sequence), the CDR1 and CDR2 sequences are DFQATT and SNEGSKA. The CDR3, from cysteine to phenylalanine, totals 10 residues. Left in the record is the CDR3 DNA by itself, 30 bases read in frame from the first base. V gives up 4 bases and J gives up 3 bases, and the segment between their germline ends measures 3 bases. Overall study outcomes, separate from this receptor: GvH clones turned up in recipient bone marrow, with some appearing earlier in ileal mucosa or blood, a pattern consistent with an intestinal mucosal origin. Early after transplant, peak levels of circulating GvH clones were found to be associated with declines in HvG clones. The conclusions were limited by the relatively low number and heterogeneity of the intestinal transplant patients. High GvH to HvG T cell clonal ratios were observed in the allografts of patients with donor T cell macrochimerism.

The sample in question was unstimulated CD4+ T cells sorted from spleen or lymph node cells, obtained before intestinal transplant. The chain is assembled from TRBV20-1 and TRBJ1-2; no D segment can be confidently identified. The TCR originated in a human donor who received an intestinal transplant. The CDR3 is CSANYYGYTF. The DNA sequence follows: TGCAGTGCTAACTACTATGGCTACACCTTC.